The 20 T cell receptor beta chains presented below share a single source sample, sequenced in a study of vaccination and CD4 T cells after COVID-19. The antigens these receptors bind are not known. The Oncomine TCR Beta short-read assay was what sequenced the DNA obtained from cultured CD4+ T cells. TCRdb re-analysed the PCR reads in MiXCR, keeping a single row per CDR3 protein. Of about 10,000 distinct CDR3 sequences in the sample, about 40% were seen once. Sample treatment: approximately nine-day PBMC culture with coronavirus spike peptide pools or control peptides (ViraFEST assay). The source material was CD4+ T cells from blood, cultured in vitro. Every receptor here comes from a human donor who had recovered from COVID-19.

This clonotype has only a few counts. The genes are TRBV10-3 and TRBJ1-2, with 7 bases matching TRBD1. The trim removed 10 bases at V and 7 bases at J, leaving 18 bases unmatched. The CDR3 is 15 residues long. Germline-derived CDR1 and CDR2 are ENHRY and SYGVKD. The CDR3 sequence: CATAPWTGSRGGYTF. DNA of the CDR3: TGTGCCACTGCCCCATGGACAGGATCCAGGGGTGGCTACACCTTC.

The chain combines TRBV27 with TRBJ2-3; TRBD1 is a possible D gene (6 bases). This CDR3 comprises 17 residues. The ends were cut back, 6 bases at V and 4 bases at J, with 23 bases in the middle. Germline V CDR1 and CDR2: MNHEY, SMNVEV (reference sequence). For the CDR3, the DNA is TGTGCCAGCAGACCCATGAGGCAGGGGAAGGACGCAGATACGCAGTATTTT. This sequence encodes CASRPMRQGKDADTQYF.

The CDR3 DNA is TGTGCCAGCAGCTTGGACCCGGGGGCTACCTATGGCTACACCTTC. Amino acids: CASSLDPGATYGYTF. The J gene is TRBJ1-2, the V gene TRBV5-5, with a possible D match to TRBD1 (6 bases). Looked up from germline, CDR1 is SGHKS and CDR2 is YYEKEE (reference sequence). This CDR3 region has 15 residues. The V end was cut by 0 bases, the J end by 4 bases, with 13 bases between.

The chain carries TRBV7-8 and TRBJ2-5, with 14 bases that match TRBD2. The CDR3 contains 18 residues. V lost 4 bases to trimming and J lost 2 bases; unmatched junction nucleotides: 9. Germline V lookup: CDR1 SGHVS, CDR2 FQNEAQ. CDR3 region: CASSSRLAGGPRQETQYF. CDR3 DNA: TGTGCCAGCAGCTCCAGACTAGCGGGGGGGCCCCGGCAAGAGACCCAGTACTTC.

The genes are TRBV20-1 and TRBJ2-7; the D gene is possibly TRBD2 (6 bases). Germline CDR1 reads DFQATT; CDR2 reads SNEGSKA (reference sequence). The CDR3 contains 10 residues. The V end was cut by 6 bases, the J end by 6 bases, with 9 bases between. The DNA for the CDR3 is TGCAGTGCAGGGAGGACCGAGCAGTACTTC. This codes for CSAGRTEQYF.

The sample holds a few counts of this clonotype. The genes are TRBV7-9 and TRBJ1-2; D not certain. The CDR3 is 14 residues long. Germline loops: CDR1 SEHNR, CDR2 FQNEAQ (reference sequence). Deletions cut 0 bases from V and 5 bases from J, with 10 bases between. CDR3 in amino acids: CASSLALDGYGYTF. DNA of the CDR3: TGTGCCAGCAGCTTAGCCCTGGACGGATATGGCTACACCTTC.

This chain uses TRBV2 with TRBJ2-7; D possibly corresponds to TRBD2 (6 bases). Germline V CDR1 and CDR2: SNHLY, FYNNEI. Trimming cost V 7 bases and J 3 bases, with 19 bases left between them. The CDR3 runs to 15 residues. This chain's CDR3 is CASKVLVSGVYEQYF. The CDR3 region has the DNA TGTGCCAGCAAGGTCCTCGTGTCGGGGGTCTACGAGCAGTACTTC.

V gene TRBV20-1 combines with J gene TRBJ2-1; 10 nucleotides match TRBD2. With V trimmed by 7 bases and J by 8 bases, 11 bases remained unmatched. Germline loops: CDR1 DFQATT, CDR2 SNEGSKA (reference sequence). This CDR3 is 14 amino acids long. CDR3 amino acids: CSGLLVLAGDEQFF. The CDR3 DNA follows: TGCAGTGGTCTTTTGGTTCTAGCGGGGGATGAGCAGTTCTTC.

A few counts support this clonotype. The genes are TRBV12-3 or TRBV12-4 and TRBJ2-5, with 8 bases fitting TRBD2. The CDR3 extends over 14 amino acids. V was pared by 4 bases and J by 5 bases, with 6 bases of the junction left unmatched. The CDR3 reads CASSSAGGPETQYF. CDR3 DNA sequence: TGTGCCAGCAGTTCCGCGGGGGGACCGGAGACCCAGTACTTC.

This chain connects TRBV11-2 to TRBJ2-1; TRBD2 agrees at 8 bases. The CDR3 is 15 residues long. Germline CDR1 reads SGHAT; CDR2 reads FQNNGV. V trimming: 3 bases; J trimming: 8 bases; junction bases outside the gene matches: 9. The CDR3 loop reads CASSLSRTSPHEQFF. In nucleotides, the CDR3 is TGTGCCAGCAGCTTGTCAAGGACTAGCCCCCATGAGCAGTTCTTC. The full variable domain, in which reference TRBV11-2 and TRBJ2-1 provide the parts outside the CDR3, is EAGVAQSPRYKIIEKRQSVAFWCNPISGHATLYWYQQILGQGPKLLIQFQNNGVVDDSQLPKDRFSAERLKGVDSTLKIQPAKLEDSAVYLCASSLSRTSPHEQFFGPGTRLTVL.

The chain is built from TRBV7-9 and TRBJ2-1; D gene uncertain. Germline loops: CDR1 SEHNR, CDR2 FQNEAQ (reference sequence). V lost 2 bases, J lost 7 bases, and 15 bases lay in between. The length of the CDR3 is 15 residues. The CDR3 region is CASSLKRRVGNEQFF. In DNA, the CDR3 is TGTGCCAGCAGCTTAAAACGTAGAGTAGGGAATGAGCAGTTCTTC.

This rearrangement joins TRBV12-3 or TRBV12-4 to TRBJ2-7; D may be TRBD1 (6 bases). CDR3 size: 12 residues. V lost 5 bases to trimming and J lost 5 bases, with 10 bases between them. In nucleotides, the CDR3 is TGTGCCAGCAGTCCACAGGGAAACGAGCAGTACTTC. Residues: CASSPQGNEQYF.

As DNA, the CDR3 is TGCAGTGCTTGCCCTCTAGCGGGGGGGTACAATGAGCAGTTCTTC. It codes for CSACPLAGGYNEQFF. This chain joins TRBV20-1 and TRBJ2-1; 12 nucleotides agree with TRBD2. Per germline, CDR1 DFQATT and CDR2 SNEGSKA (reference sequence). V shed 5 bases and J 4 bases; nucleotides not matched to a gene: 6. The CDR3 runs 15 residues.

The sample holds one count of this clonotype. This chain links TRBV15 with TRBJ2-7; 7 nucleotides agree with TRBD1. The germline V gene encodes CDR1 LNHNV and CDR2 YYDKDF (reference sequence). This CDR3 contains 13 residues. V shed 7 bases and J 2 bases; nucleotides not matched to a gene: 5. CDR3 bases: TGTGCCACCACCGGAGGACAGGCCTACGAGCAGTACTTC. Its protein is CATTGGQAYEQYF.

This chain uses TRBV30 with TRBJ1-5; D not resolved. This CDR3 comprises 17 residues. CDR1 and CDR2 from the germline V gene are GTSNPN and SVGIG (reference sequence). With 1 base removed from V and 2 bases from J, the gap between germline ends came to 18 bases. The CDR3 protein is CAWSAGLTPRGNQPQHF. CDR3 DNA: TGTGCCTGGAGTGCCGGGCTGACCCCGAGGGGCAATCAGCCCCAGCATTTT. The variable domain in full, with the rest retrieved from reference TRBV30 and TRBJ1-5, is SQTIHQWPATLVQPVGSPLSLECTVEGTSNPNLYWYRQAAGRGLQLLFYSVGIGQISSEVPQNLSASRPQDRQFILSSKKLLLSDSGFYLCAWSAGLTPRGNQPQHFGDGTRLSIL.

Sample share makes this clonotype medium-sized. The chain employs TRBV2 and TRBJ1-3; 7 bases line up with TRBD1. This CDR3 has 15 amino acids. V dropped 6 bases and J dropped 1; count of bases not matched to a gene: 6. Germline lookup yields CDR1 SNHLY and CDR2 FYNNEI. The CDR3 loop is CASRTGSGSGNTIYF. In nucleotides, the CDR3 is TGTGCCAGCAGGACAGGGTCAGGGTCTGGAAACACCATATATTTT.

This clonotype was detected a few times. The chain links TRBV23-1 to TRBJ2-5; 9 nucleotides agree with TRBD2. TRBV23-1 is given ORF status, its function remaining uncertain. V lost 8 bases to trimming and J lost 4 bases; unmatched junction nucleotides: 14. The CDR3 is 16 residues long. Here the CDR3 reads CASPTPSGGQTETQYF. In DNA form, the CDR3 reads TGCGCCAGCCCCACCCCCAGCGGGGGGCAAACAGAGACCCAGTACTTC.

The V gene is TRBV19, the J gene TRBJ1-1, with no clear D. The germline V gene encodes CDR1 LNHDA and CDR2 SQIVND (reference sequence). Between the trimmed V and J ends, which lost 5 bases and 2 bases, there was a span of 9 bases. This CDR3 contains 13 residues. For the CDR3, the DNA is TGTGCCAGTAGTCCTGGAGTAAACACTGAAGCTTTCTTT. The encoded protein is CASSPGVNTEAFF.

This clonotype was seen only a few times. The chain carries TRBV11-2 and TRBJ2-2, with a tentative D call TRBD2 (5 bases). The CDR3 covers 16 residues. CDR1 is SGHAT and CDR2 is FQNNGV in the germline V gene. Trimming pared 8 bases from V and 2 bases from J, leaving 18 bases between. CDR3 DNA sequence: TGTGCCAGCCACCCGCCCAGACTAATCAACACCGGGGAGCTGTTTTTT. Translation: CASHPPRLINTGELFF.

This clonotype was picked up a small number of times. The V and J genes are TRBV27 and TRBJ2-7, with 13 positions matching TRBD2. In germline, CDR1 is MNHEY, CDR2 SMNVEV (reference sequence). Trimming took 5 bases from V and 4 from J; bases not matched to a gene: 8. The CDR3 extends over 16 amino acids. In nucleotides, the CDR3 is TGTGCCAGCAGTCCTACTAGACTAGCGGGGGGTTACGAGCAGTACTTC. This encodes CASSPTRLAGGYEQYF.